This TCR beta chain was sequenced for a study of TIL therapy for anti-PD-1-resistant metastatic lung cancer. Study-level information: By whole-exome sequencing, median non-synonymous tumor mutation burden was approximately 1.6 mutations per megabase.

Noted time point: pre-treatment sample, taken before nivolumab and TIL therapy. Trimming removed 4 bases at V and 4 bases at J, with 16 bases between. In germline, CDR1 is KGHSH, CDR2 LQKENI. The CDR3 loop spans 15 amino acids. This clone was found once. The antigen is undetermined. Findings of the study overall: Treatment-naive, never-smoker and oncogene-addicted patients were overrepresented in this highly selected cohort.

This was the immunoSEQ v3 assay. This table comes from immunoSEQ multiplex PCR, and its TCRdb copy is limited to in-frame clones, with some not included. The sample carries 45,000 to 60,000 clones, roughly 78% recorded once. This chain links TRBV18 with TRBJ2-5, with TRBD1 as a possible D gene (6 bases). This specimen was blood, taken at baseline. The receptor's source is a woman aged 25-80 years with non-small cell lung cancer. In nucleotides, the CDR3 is TGTGCCAGCTCACGGGTCAGGGGAGCGCGAGAGACCCAGTACTTC. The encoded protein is CASSRVRGARETQYF.